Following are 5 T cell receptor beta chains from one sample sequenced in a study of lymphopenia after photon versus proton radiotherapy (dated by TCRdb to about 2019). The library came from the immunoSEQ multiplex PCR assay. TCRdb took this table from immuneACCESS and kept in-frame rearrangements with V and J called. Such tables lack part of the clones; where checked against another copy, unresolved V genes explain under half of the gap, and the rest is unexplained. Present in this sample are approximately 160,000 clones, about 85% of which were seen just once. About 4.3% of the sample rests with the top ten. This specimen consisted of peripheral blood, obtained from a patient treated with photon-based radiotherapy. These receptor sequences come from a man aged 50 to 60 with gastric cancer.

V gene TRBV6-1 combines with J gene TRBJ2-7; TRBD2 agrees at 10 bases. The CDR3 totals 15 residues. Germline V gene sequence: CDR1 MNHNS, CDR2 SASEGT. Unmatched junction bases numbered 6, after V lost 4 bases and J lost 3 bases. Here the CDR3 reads CASSVRTSGLYEQYF. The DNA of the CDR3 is TGTGCCAGCAGTGTGAGGACTAGCGGACTCTACGAGCAGTACTTC.

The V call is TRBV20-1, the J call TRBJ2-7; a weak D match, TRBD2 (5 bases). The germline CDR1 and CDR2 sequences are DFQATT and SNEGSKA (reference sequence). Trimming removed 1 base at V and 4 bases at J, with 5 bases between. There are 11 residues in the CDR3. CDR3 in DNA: TGCAGTGCTAGAGGGGAGTACGAGCAGTACTTC. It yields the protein CSARGEYEQYF.

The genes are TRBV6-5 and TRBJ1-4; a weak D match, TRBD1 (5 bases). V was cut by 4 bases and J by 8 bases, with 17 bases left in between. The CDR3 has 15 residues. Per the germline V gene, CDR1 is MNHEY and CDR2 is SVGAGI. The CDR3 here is CASSSHGTQGEKLFF. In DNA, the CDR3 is TGTGCCAGCAGTTCCCATGGGACCCAAGGAGAAAAACTGTTTTTT.

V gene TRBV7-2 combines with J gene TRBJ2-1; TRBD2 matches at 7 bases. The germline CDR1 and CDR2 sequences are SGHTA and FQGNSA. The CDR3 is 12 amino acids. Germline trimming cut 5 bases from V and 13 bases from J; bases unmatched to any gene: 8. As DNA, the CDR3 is TGTGCCAGCAGCCCTCAAGCGGGGCCCCAGTTCTTC. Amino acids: CASSPQAGPQFF.

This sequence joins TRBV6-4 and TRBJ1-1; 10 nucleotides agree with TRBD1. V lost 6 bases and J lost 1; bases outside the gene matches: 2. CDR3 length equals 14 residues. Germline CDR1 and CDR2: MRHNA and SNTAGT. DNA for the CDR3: TGTGCCAGCAGCCGGGACAGGGGGAACACTGAAGCTTTCTTT. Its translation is CASSRDRGNTEAFF.